This record covers a single T cell receptor (beta chain). Antigen specificity is unknown. This entry comes from a study of T cells after yellow fever vaccination. Points from the study as a whole: In post-booster samples, most primary-vaccination clones reappeared (roughly 96% CD4, 88% CD8). Although most clonotypes did not, a small share appeared in both CD4 and CD8 compartments.

Researchers made TCR cDNA using 5'RACE template switching, and this step added a universal primer site and UMIs. One entry per CDR3 protein results from TCRdb running MiXCR on the 5' RACE reads. Of hundreds of thousands of distinct CDR3 sequences in the sample, about a fifth were seen once. Germline V gene lookup returns CDR1 SGHRS and CDR2 YFSETQ. CDR3 length: 12 amino acids. The V end lost 3 bases, the J end lost 5 bases, and 9 bases lay between the germline ends. The input for sequencing was PBMCs, taken 15 days after the yellow fever booster vaccination. The clonotype comes from a man aged 30-40 years who received the YFV17D yellow fever vaccine. This chain links TRBV5-1 with TRBJ2-7; D ambiguous. CDR3 sequence: CASSSNFDEQYF. The CDR3, as DNA: TGCGCCAGCAGCTCAAACTTTGACGAGCAGTACTTC.